This T cell receptor beta chain was sequenced for a study of sequential checkpoint blockade in melanoma. Germline CDR1 reads MNHNS; CDR2 reads SASEGT. The CDR3 sequence is 13 residues long. The V end was cut by 0 bases, the J end by 7 bases, with 6 bases between. The table came from immunoSEQ multiplex PCR; TCRdb's copy has only in-frame clones and leaves some out. The sample consists of about 22,000 clones, approximately 68% of them appearing once. Treatment given: randomized to nivolumab then ipilimumab (arm A) or the reverse (arm B). From thawed PBMCs, live CD3+CD8+ cells negative for CD19 and CD56 were sorted.

The chain employs TRBV6-1 and TRBJ2-2; tentative D call: TRBD1 (5 bases). Sequencing was performed on CD8+ T cells sorted from blood (inferred from file names), taken from a patient given nivolumab and ipilimumab in sequence. This TCR was sampled from a human donor with melanoma. This CDR3 reads CASSEAQGGELFF. DNA for the CDR3: TGTGCCAGCAGTGAAGCCCAGGGCGGGGAGCTGTTTTTT.